One and the same sample provided the 11 T cell receptor beta chains below, sequenced in a study of control samples from healthy donors and cancer patients. Method: immunoSEQ multiplex PCR; TCRdb's copy keeps in-frame clones and lacks some. The sample lists 75,000 to 100,000 clones; roughly 88% were seen once. Sequencing was carried out using blood. The receptors were gathered from a man aged 25 to 40 in good health.

V gene TRBV4-2 combines with J gene TRBJ2-2; 7 positions agree with TRBD2. V lost 3 bases to trimming and J lost 4 bases; unmatched junction nucleotides: 14. CDR3 length: 18 residues. From germline, CDR1 is LGHNA and CDR2 YNFKEQ. CDR3 nucleotides: TGTGCCAGCAGCCAGGAAATCGGACTAGTGTCCGCCACCGGGGAGCTGTTTTTT. Translating it yields CASSQEIGLVSATGELFF.

The V gene is TRBV5-6, the J gene TRBJ2-5; TRBD2 is a possible D gene (6 bases). There are 13 residues in the CDR3. Germline V gene data show CDR1 as SGHDT and CDR2 as YYEEEE. V gave up 2 bases and J gave up 7 bases, with 12 bases separating them. The CDR3, as DNA: TGTGCCAGCAGCTTACGGGAGCCGTGGACCCAGTACTTC. As protein: CASSLREPWTQYF. Filled out from reference TRBV5-6 and TRBJ2-5, the complete variable domain reads DAGVTQSPTHLIKTRGQQVTLRCSPKSGHDTVSWYQQALGQGPQFIFQYYEEEERQRGNFPDRFSGHQFPNYSSELNVNALLLGDSALYLCASSLREPWTQYFGPGTRLLVL.

The chain links TRBV4-1 to TRBJ2-5, with D hard to call. The CDR3 runs to 14 residues. Between the trimmed V and J ends, which lost 4 bases and 1 base, there was a span of 10 bases. CDR1 is MGHRA and CDR2 is YSYEKL in the germline V gene. The CDR3 DNA is TGCGCCAGCAGCCCCCGGGCCTTCCAAGAGACCCAGTACTTC. Its protein product is CASSPRAFQETQYF.

A word on this clone: Different DNA sequences within this sample yield the same CDR3. The J gene is TRBJ2-3, the V gene TRBV3-1 (or the pseudogene TRBV3-2); TRBD2 is a possible D gene (6 bases). CDR1 and CDR2 from the germline V gene are LGHDT and YNNKEL (reference sequence). The V gene lost 4 bases and the J gene lost 2 bases, with 10 bases spanning the gap. The CDR3 is 14 amino acids. CDR3 protein: CASSLSGSTDTQYF. The CDR3, as DNA: TGTGCCAGCAGCCTCAGCGGGTCCACAGATACGCAGTATTTT.

The V and J genes are TRBV2 and TRBJ1-2; 7 bases match TRBD1. V was pared by 8 bases and J by 4 bases, with 16 bases of the junction left unmatched. Germline V gene lookup returns CDR1 SNHLY and CDR2 FYNNEI. This CDR3 is built from 16 residues. The CDR3 nucleotides read TGTGCCAGCTCGGATGAACGACAGGGCTGGGCCTATGGCTACACCTTC. This encodes CASSDERQGWAYGYTF.

The chain carries TRBV9 and TRBJ2-2; TRBD2 matches 7 bases. The CDR3 totals 20 residues. V gave up 0 bases and J gave up 4 bases; unmatched junction bases: 18. Germline values: CDR1 SGDLS, CDR2 YYNGEE. The CDR3 loop is CASSVGLFGGAGAATGELFF. The CDR3 DNA follows: TGTGCCAGCAGCGTAGGGTTGTTTGGAGGGGCGGGAGCCGCCACCGGGGAGCTGTTTTTT. The full variable domain, with the rest looked up from reference TRBV9 and TRBJ2-2, is DSGVTQTPKHLITATGQRVTLRCSPRSGDLSVYWYQQSLDQGLQFLIQYYNGEERAKGNILERFSAQQFPDLHSELNLSSLELGDSALYFCASSVGLFGGAGAATGELFFGEGSRLTVL.

The J gene is TRBJ2-1, the V gene TRBV7-8, with D possibly matching TRBD2 (5 bases). This CDR3 has 16 residues. Germline values: CDR1 SGHVS, CDR2 FQNEAQ. Between the trimmed V and J ends, which lost 3 bases and 7 bases, there was a span of 19 bases. CDR3: CASSFPRGGLVNEQFF. The CDR3 nucleotides are TGTGCCAGCAGCTTTCCGCGCGGAGGACTGGTAAATGAGCAGTTCTTC.

By frequency in the sample, this clone is medium-sized. The genes are TRBV2 and TRBJ2-1; 8 positions match TRBD1. The CDR3 is 15 residues long. CDR1 is SNHLY, CDR2 FYNNEI, per germline. J gave up 5 bases and V 11 bases, and 14 bases lay outside the gene matches. The chain's CDR3 is CAGGGPGQDNNEQFF. CDR3 coding DNA: TGTGCCGGAGGGGGCCCGGGACAGGACAACAATGAGCAGTTCTTC.

The chain has TRBV7-8 and TRBJ2-5, with D perhaps matching TRBD1 or TRBD2 (5 bases each). The V gene's germline CDR1 is SGHVS and CDR2 FQNEAQ. This CDR3 region has 16 residues. V lost 3 bases and J 2 bases, leaving 16 bases between the germline ends. The CDR3 region is CASSFSGTASQETQYF. The DNA of the CDR3 is TGTGCCAGCAGCTTCTCCGGGACGGCCTCTCAAGAGACCCAGTACTTC.

V usage is TRBV29-1 and J usage is TRBJ2-1; 8 bases are shared with TRBD1. CDR1 SQVTM and CDR2 ANQGSEA come from the germline V gene. After removal of 7 bases from V and 6 bases from J, the junction contained 5 bases not matched to a gene. This CDR3 is built from 12 residues. The chain's CDR3 is CSARGQGNEQFF. Here the CDR3 DNA reads TGCAGCGCGAGAGGACAGGGCAATGAGCAGTTCTTC.

The chain employs TRBV2 and TRBJ1-3, with 10 bases matching TRBD2. The J call may be mistaken, given a closer DNA end match to TRBJ2-2. This CDR3 is built from 15 residues. Germline loops: CDR1 SNHLY, CDR2 FYNNEI. CDR3 nucleotides: TGTGCCAGCAGGGCCCGACTAGCGGGTGCCGGGGAGCTGTTTTTT. This codes for CASRARLAGAGELFF.